The present T cell receptor (beta chain) was sequenced within a study of shared clonotypes between healthy human individuals. Trimming cost V 2 bases and J 0 bases, with 8 bases left between them. This CDR3 contains 14 residues. Germline V lookup: CDR1 MDHEN, CDR2 SYDVKM. Overall study findings and caveats: Naive subsets generally exceeded memory subsets in estimated richness. Tissue TCR repertoires likely differ from these blood-only repertoires.

With regard to this clone: The antigen is undetermined. This specimen includes other DNA sequences encoding the same CDR3.

TCRdb keeps only in-frame clones here, not all; method: immunoSEQ multiplex PCR. The sample gives over 2 million clones, 95% of which show up once; 0.13% is in the top ten. This receptor was obtained from a man aged 18-30 years in good health. The source material was naive CD4+ T cells sorted from blood. Described subset: CD45RA+ positively selected. The V gene is TRBV28, the J gene TRBJ2-7; D may be TRBD1 (6 bases). The CDR3 nucleotides are TGTGCCAGCAGTTTAGGGGGCGTCTCCTACGAGCAGTACTTC. As protein: CASSLGGVSYEQYF.